The 6 T cell receptor beta chains below were found in one sample sequenced in a study of cytomegalovirus exposure and HLA in healthy donors. Use of 60 Vbeta and 13 Jbeta primers characterized the PCR. The assay was immunoSEQ multiplex PCR, and TCRdb's table has in-frame clones only and misses some. The sample has roughly 160,000 clones; under 90% are singletons. Input material: PBMCs. The receptor source for this set is a man younger than 40 in good health and CMV-seronegative.

This clone was seen a single time. The chain joins TRBV7-9 to TRBJ2-7; maybe TRBD1 (6 bases). CDR3 length equals 14 residues. V shed 5 bases and J shed 2 bases, with 13 bases lying between them. Per germline, CDR1 SEHNR and CDR2 FQNEAQ (reference sequence). The CDR3 spells CASSPDRFPYEQYF. CDR3 DNA: TGTGCCAGCAGCCCGGACAGATTCCCCTACGAGCAGTACTTC.

This clone was counted only a few times. V gene TRBV19 combines with J gene TRBJ1-1, with unresolved D. V was cut by 3 bases and J by 3 bases, with 14 bases left in between. Germline V gene lookup returns CDR1 LNHDA and CDR2 SQIVND (reference sequence). The CDR3 spans 15 residues. The DNA of the CDR3 is TGTGCCAGTAGTATTCACGACACCTACCACACTGAAGCTTTCTTT. This encodes CASSIHDTYHTEAFF.

This clone was detected a few times. The chain couples TRBV6-5 to TRBJ2-1; 7 nucleotides align to TRBD1. V lost 5 bases, J lost 5 bases, and 6 bases stayed unmatched. CDR1 MNHEY and CDR2 SVGAGI come from the germline V gene. The CDR3 has 14 residues. CDR3 sequence: CASSLGTDNNEQFF. The CDR3 bases are TGTGCCAGCAGTCTGGGGACAGACAACAATGAGCAGTTCTTC.

The rearrangement links TRBV5-6 to TRBJ1-5; maybe TRBD1 (6 bases). CDR1 and CDR2 from the germline V gene are SGHDT and YYEEEE. The CDR3 totals 16 residues. The V and J ends lost 4 bases and 3 bases respectively, with 17 bases between them. The CDR3 DNA reads TGTGCCAGCAGCCCCGGACAGAGAGGACTCAATCAGCCCCAGCATTTT. Translated: CASSPGQRGLNQPQHF.

This clone was counted between two and nine times. This chain links TRBV27 with TRBJ1-2, with D possibly matching TRBD1 (5 bases). CDR1 and CDR2 from the germline V gene are MNHEY and SMNVEV (reference sequence). V lost 4 bases and J 4 bases, leaving 7 bases between the germline ends. This CDR3 is built from 12 residues. The CDR3 spells CASSSDSYGYTF. CDR3 DNA sequence: TGTGCCAGCAGTTCTGACAGCTATGGCTACACCTTC.

The chain is built from TRBV19 and TRBJ2-1; 8 bases align to TRBD2. The CDR3 contains 15 residues. Germline V gene lookup returns CDR1 LNHDA and CDR2 SQIVND (reference sequence). With 1 base clipped from V and 8 bases from J, the junction kept 7 bases outside the gene matches. CDR3 amino acids: CASSIGQREIDEQFF. In nucleotides, the CDR3 is TGTGCCAGTAGTATAGGACAGCGGGAGATAGATGAGCAGTTCTTC.